A selection of T cell receptor beta chains follows, all from one sample in a study of blood T cell repertoires in COVID-19. The method was immunoSEQ multiplex PCR; TCRdb's version includes in-frame clones alone and lacks a portion of them. This table has approximately 300,000 clones, around 85% appearing once. Sequencing was performed on PBMCs or T cells enriched from blood (not recorded which). All receptors come from a woman aged 25 to 45 who had recovered from COVID-19. CDR3s include the opening cysteine and the closing phenylalanine or tryptophan. The D gene is left open where the match is weak. The listing skips clone size in some rows; elsewhere it reads once, few, many or a size class.

j_call	clone_size	d_call	v_call	cdr3_aa	cdr3_nt
TRBJ2-5	once	NA	TRBV5-8	CASRGEETQYF	TGTGCCAGCAGAGGGGAAGAGACCCAGTACTTC
TRBJ2-1	NA	TRBD2	TRBV15	CATGLREIAYNEQFF	TGTGCCACCGGGTTGCGGGAGATAGCCTACAATGAGCAGTTCTTC
TRBJ2-7	NA	TRBD2	TRBV11-1	CASSLGASGTSYEQYF	TGTGCCAGCAGCTTGGGTGCTAGCGGAACTTCCTACGAGCAGTACTTC
TRBJ2-4	NA	TRBD1	TRBV10-3	CAISRDRDIQYF	TGTGCCATCAGCAGGGACAGAGACATTCAGTACTTC
TRBJ2-7	once	NA	TRBV5-1	CASRSQGTYEQYF	TGCGCCAGCAGGTCGCAGGGGACCTACGAGCAGTACTTC
TRBJ2-4	NA	NA	TRBV6-5	CASSTPREGDIQYF	TGTGCCAGCAGTACCCCTAGGGAGGGGGACATTCAGTACTTC
TRBJ2-7	few	NA	TRBV11-1	CASMRLGEDYEQYF	TGTGCCAGCATGAGACTAGGAGAGGACTACGAGCAGTACTTC
TRBJ2-3	NA	TRBD1	TRBV5-6	CASSLSGGRTDTQYF	TGTGCCAGCAGCTTATCAGGGGGCAGGACAGATACGCAGTATTTT
TRBJ1-5	NA	TRBD1	TRBV2	CASTTGNGQPQHF	TGTGCCAGCACGACAGGGAACGGACAGCCCCAGCATTTT
TRBJ2-7	NA	TRBD1	TRBV5-1	CASSRRGDSPSEQYF	TGCGCCAGCAGTCGGAGAGGGGACAGTCCCTCCGAGCAGTACTTC
TRBJ2-3	NA	NA	TRBV3-1/TRBV3-2	CASSPGVDTQYF	TGTGCCAGCAGTCCAGGGGTAGATACGCAGTATTTT
TRBJ2-2	NA	NA	TRBV5-1	CASSSGTLRGELFF	TGCGCCAGCAGCTCCGGGACACTTCGTGGGGAGCTGTTTTTT
TRBJ2-6	NA	NA	TRBV7-6	CASSLAAGSGANVLTF	TGTGCCAGCAGCTTAGCGGCAGGCAGCGGGGCCAACGTCCTGACTTTC
TRBJ1-2	once	TRBD1	TRBV4-1	CASSQGHQVGTGGLGYTF	TGCGCCAGCAGCCAAGGCCACCAGGTTGGGACAGGGGGATTGGGCTACACCTTC
TRBJ1-1	NA	NA	TRBV7-6	CASSPNLAGNSFTEAFF	TGTGCCAGCAGCCCTAACCTGGCAGGGAACTCATTCACTGAAGCTTTCTTT
TRBJ2-7	NA	NA	TRBV4-2	CASSQGGPTYEQYF	TGTGCCAGCAGCCAAGGGGGGCCCACCTACGAGCAGTACTTC
TRBJ2-3	few	NA	TRBV29-1	CSFGMAASTDTQYF	TGCAGCTTCGGGATGGCGGCTAGCACAGATACGCAGTATTTT
TRBJ1-1	few	NA	TRBV29-1	CSAIGQLNTEAFF	TGCAGCGCCATCGGACAGTTAAACACTGAAGCTTTCTTT
TRBJ1-2	NA	NA	TRBV18	CASSPRGREYGYTF	TGTGCCAGCTCACCAAGGGGGAGGGAATATGGCTACACCTTC
TRBJ2-3	NA	NA	TRBV3-1/TRBV3-2	CASTDFRTDTQYF	TGTGCCAGCACCGACTTCCGGACAGATACGCAGTATTTT
TRBJ1-1	NA	NA	TRBV19	CASGQPNTEAFF	TGTGCCAGTGGACAGCCGAACACTGAAGCTTTCTTT
TRBJ1-1	NA	NA	TRBV5-1	CASSLGWQAPLINTEAFF	TGCGCCAGCAGCTTGGGTTGGCAGGCTCCACTGATCAACACTGAAGCTTTCTTT
TRBJ2-7	NA	TRBD1	TRBV11-3	CASSPGQGLEQYF	TGTGCCAGCAGCCCCGGACAGGGGTTAGAGCAGTACTTC
TRBJ1-1	NA	NA	TRBV6-5	CASRWDYLNTEAFF	TGTGCCAGCAGATGGGACTATTTGAACACTGAAGCTTTCTTT
TRBJ2-1	NA	NA	TRBV5-5	CASSYRDSYNEQFF	TGTGCCAGCAGCTACCGGGACTCCTACAATGAGCAGTTCTTC
TRBJ1-1	NA	NA	TRBV29-1	CSVERKNTEAFF	TGCAGCGTTGAGCGGAAGAACACTGAAGCTTTCTTT
TRBJ2-5	NA	NA	TRBV28	CASSSRRGETQYF	TGTGCCAGCAGTTCTCGACGGGGGGAGACCCAGTACTTC
TRBJ2-5	NA	TRBD1	TRBV27	CASWDRGLETQYF	TGTGCCAGCTGGGACAGGGGACTAGAGACCCAGTACTTC
TRBJ1-2	NA	NA	TRBV19	CASSMARQGPIGYTF	TGTGCCAGTAGTATGGCTCGTCAGGGGCCCATTGGCTACACCTTC
TRBJ2-7	NA	TRBD1	TRBV11-2	CASSSRTGGKNYEQYF	TGTGCCAGCAGCTCCAGGACAGGGGGCAAAAACTACGAGCAGTACTTC
TRBJ1-1	few	NA	TRBV5-4	CASTVGEDWTEAFF	TGTGCCAGCACGGTTGGGGAGGATTGGACTGAAGCTTTCTTT
TRBJ1-5	NA	NA	TRBV9	CASSVGQGLGQPQHF	TGTGCCAGCAGCGTAGGACAAGGTTTGGGTCAGCCCCAGCATTTT
TRBJ1-2	NA	NA	TRBV6-1	CASSETTATKIYGYTF	TGTGCCAGCAGTGAAACGACGGCCACTAAAATCTATGGCTACACCTTC
TRBJ2-1	NA	TRBD1	TRBV6-5	CASSPRTGSYNEQFF	TGTGCCAGCAGCCCCAGGACAGGGTCCTACAATGAGCAGTTCTTC
TRBJ2-2	once	TRBD1	TRBV5-4	CASSLAGTGGTGELFF	TGTGCCAGCAGCTTGGCCGGGACAGGGGGAACCGGGGAGCTGTTTTTT
TRBJ2-7	NA	TRBD2	TRBV27	CASSSPAGGNYEQYF	TGTGCCAGCAGTTCGCCGGCGGGAGGTAATTACGAGCAGTACTTC
TRBJ2-3	once	NA	TRBV4-1	CASSPTDRLGGGDTQYF	TGCGCCAGCAGCCCAACGGACCGTCTCGGCGGAGGAGATACGCAGTATTTT
TRBJ2-3	NA	TRBD2	TRBV2	CASTYAPSTKGLATDTQYF	TGTGCCAGCACCTACGCCCCCAGCACAAAGGGACTAGCCACAGATACGCAGTATTTT
TRBJ2-7	NA	TRBD2	TRBV14	CASSRVGGGTPYEQYF	TGTGCCAGCAGCCGGGTCGGCGGGGGAACCCCCTACGAGCAGTACTTC